Listed here are 27 T cell receptor beta chains from one sample, sequenced in a study of T cells after yellow fever vaccination. MiXCR, applied by TCRdb to the 5' RACE reads, yields one record per CDR3 protein. The sample lists approximately 250,000 distinct CDR3 sequences; approximately 6.8% were seen once. The material sequenced was CD4+ T cells sorted from PBMCs, taken on the day of the yellow fever booster vaccination. The receptors originated from a man under 40 who received the YFV17D yellow fever vaccine.

This clonotype was seen ten or more times. This chain links TRBV7-6 with TRBJ2-1; weak D call: TRBD2 (5 bases). CDR1 and CDR2 from the germline V gene are SGHVS and FNYEAQ. The CDR3 has 15 residues. Trimming shortened V by 2 bases and J by 4 bases, and 12 bases separated the two germline ends. The chain's CDR3 is CASSLRSSRYNEQFF. CDR3 nucleotide sequence: TGTGCCAGCAGCTTACGGTCTAGCCGTTACAATGAGCAGTTCTTC.

The table lists this clonotype with many counts. The chain carries TRBV7-9 and TRBJ2-7; TRBD2 aligns across 9 bases. This CDR3 has 16 residues. Germline CDR1 is SEHNR and CDR2 is FQNEAQ (reference sequence). V shed 1 base and J 1 base; nucleotides not matched to a gene: 5. The CDR3 protein is CASSLGTSGQSYEQYF. Here the CDR3 DNA reads TGTGCCAGCAGCTTAGGCACTAGCGGGCAATCCTACGAGCAGTACTTC. Supplemented by reference TRBV7-9 and TRBJ2-7, the full variable domain reads DTGVSQNPRHKITKRGQNVTFRCDPISEHNRLYWYRQTLGQGPEFLTYFQNEAQLEKSRLLSDRFSAERPKGSFSTLEIQRTEQGDSAMYLCASSLGTSGQSYEQYFGPGTRLTVT.

This clonotype appeared a few times. The chain links TRBV18 to TRBJ2-3; tentatively, D is TRBD2 (5 bases). The CDR3 totals 14 residues. V was clipped by 1 base and J by 4 bases, with 9 bases between them. The germline CDR1 and CDR2 sequences are KGHSH and LQKENI. CDR3 sequence: CASSPQEAADTQYF. CDR3 DNA: TGTGCCAGCTCACCACAAGAAGCGGCAGATACGCAGTATTTT.

In its sample, this clonotype was seen many times. The genes are TRBV4-3 and TRBJ2-7; 9 nucleotides line up with TRBD2. With V trimmed by 0 bases and J by 5 bases, 11 bases remained unmatched. The CDR3 runs 17 residues. Germline loops: CDR1 LGHNA, CDR2 YSLEER. DNA of the CDR3: TGCGCCAGCAGCCAAGATCTAACCGGGACTAGCTTTAACGAGCAGTACTTC. This gives the protein CASSQDLTGTSFNEQYF.

This clonotype turned up a few times. The V call is TRBV20-1, the J call TRBJ2-3; D may be TRBD2 (6 bases). Trimming pared 5 bases from V and 2 bases from J, leaving 14 bases between. Per germline, CDR1 DFQATT and CDR2 SNEGSKA (reference sequence). The length of the CDR3 is 14 residues. The CDR3: CSAFGLLDTDTQYF. CDR3 nucleotides: TGCAGTGCTTTCGGACTACTTGACACAGATACGCAGTATTTT.

This clonotype has more than one count but fewer than ten. The chain couples TRBV7-2 to TRBJ2-2; 9 nucleotides align to TRBD2. CDR1 and CDR2 from the germline V gene are SGHTA and FQGNSA. The V gene end was trimmed by 5 bases and the J gene end by 6 bases; junction bases not matched to a gene: 10. The CDR3 covers 16 residues. The CDR3 sequence is CASSPASGRTPGELFF. The CDR3 nucleotides are TGTGCCAGCAGCCCCGCGAGCGGGAGGACTCCCGGGGAGCTGTTTTTT.

There are many counts of this clonotype. The chain employs TRBV20-1 and TRBJ1-1, with TRBD1 as a possible D gene (5 bases). The CDR3 sequence is 10 residues long. Germline CDR1 is DFQATT and CDR2 is SNEGSKA (reference sequence). The germline V and J ends were trimmed by 6 bases and 14 bases, with 16 bases remaining between them. CDR3 region: CSARDYLSFF. The CDR3 nucleotides are TGCAGTGCCCGGGACTACCTTTCATTCTTT.

The sample holds a few counts of this clonotype. The CDR3 sequence is CSARNPGGGTEAFF. CDR3 DNA: TGCAGTGCTAGAAACCCTGGGGGAGGCACTGAAGCTTTCTTT. This chain uses TRBV20-1 with TRBJ1-1; possible D gene TRBD1, 5 bases. Trimming cost V 2 bases and J 4 bases, with 14 bases left between them. This CDR3 contains 14 residues. Germline V gene lookup returns CDR1 DFQATT and CDR2 SNEGSKA (reference sequence).

This clonotype was found a few times. DNA for the CDR3: TGTGCCAGCCAAGTGTCCCCTGGGGAGACCCAGTACTTC. Amino acids: CASQVSPGETQYF. The rearrangement uses TRBV5-5 and TRBJ2-5, with unresolved D. This CDR3 comprises 13 residues. With 7 bases removed from V and 5 bases from J, the gap between germline ends came to 15 bases. Germline-derived CDR1 and CDR2 are SGHKS and YYEKEE (reference sequence). Using reference TRBV5-5 and TRBJ2-5 for the parts outside the CDR3, the full variable domain is DAGVTQSPTHLIKTRGQQVTLRCSPISGHKSVSWYQQVLGQGPQFIFQYYEKEERGRGNFPDRFSARQFPNYSSELNVNALLLGDSALYLCASQVSPGETQYFGPGTRLLVL.

This clonotype has a count of ten or more. The chain recombines TRBV10-1 with TRBJ2-1; D is uncertain. Per the germline V gene, CDR1 is WNHNN and CDR2 is SYGVQD (reference sequence). The V and J ends lost 2 bases and 6 bases respectively, with 8 bases between them. The CDR3 has 13 amino acids. In nucleotides, the CDR3 is TGCGCCAGCAGTGAGGACCTTACCAATGAGCAGTTCTTC. Protein product: CASSEDLTNEQFF.

To note about this clonotype: This may come from a read error, since a much larger clone is one base off. The genes are TRBV7-2 and TRBJ2-7, with 11 bases aligning to TRBD2. There are 16 residues in the CDR3. From germline, CDR1 is SGHTA and CDR2 FQGNSA. In DNA, the CDR3 is TGTGTCAGCAGCCCTAGCGGGAGGACTGTCTCCTACGAGCAGTACTTC. Its protein is CVSSPSGRTVSYEQYF.

This clonotype was counted ten times or more. This rearrangement joins TRBV6-2 or TRBV6-3 to TRBJ2-5, with D unclear. The germline V gene has CDR1 MNHEY and CDR2 SVGEGT. The CDR3 length is 12 residues. Trimming left V 4 bases short and J 5 bases short, with 8 bases between. The CDR3 spells CASSSIRETQYF. CDR3 DNA: TGTGCCAGCAGTTCTATTCGGGAGACCCAGTACTTC.

This clonotype occurred many times. This chain uses TRBV20-1 with TRBJ2-1, with D uncertain. Germline CDR1 reads DFQATT; CDR2 reads SNEGSKA (reference sequence). Trimming removed 2 bases from V and 0 bases from J, with 8 bases in between. This CDR3 has 14 amino acids. This CDR3 is CSARKASSYNEQFF. In DNA form, the CDR3 reads TGCAGTGCTAGAAAGGCGAGCTCCTACAATGAGCAGTTCTTC.

This clonotype has a count of ten or more. This chain links TRBV5-6 with TRBJ2-1; 10 positions match TRBD2. The CDR3 runs to 16 residues. From germline, CDR1 is SGHDT and CDR2 YYEEEE. The V and J ends lost 4 bases and 7 bases, in that order; junction bases with no gene match: 11. The CDR3 DNA reads TGTGCCAGCAGCAGGGGGAAGACTAGCGGGTTTAATGAGCAGTTCTTC. It encodes CASSRGKTSGFNEQFF.

This clonotype was counted a few times. The chain combines TRBV6-2 or TRBV6-3 with TRBJ2-3; D remains unclear. Germline V gene lookup returns CDR1 MNHEY and CDR2 SVGEGT. The CDR3 is made up of 12 amino acids. V was pared by 2 bases and J by 7 bases, with 7 bases between. The CDR3 loop is CASSYNVYTQYF. CDR3 sequence (DNA): TGTGCCAGCAGTTACAATGTATATACGCAGTATTTT.

This clonotype was observed many times. The chain joins TRBV10-3 to TRBJ1-6, with D uncertain. Trimming shortened V by 6 bases and J by 4 bases, and 10 bases separated the two germline ends. This CDR3 region has 14 residues. Germline assignment: CDR1 ENHRY and CDR2 SYGVKD. The CDR3 bases are TGTGCCATCAGATTTCAGGCTTATAATTCACCCCTCCACTTT. Protein sequence: CAIRFQAYNSPLHF.

This clonotype was seen more than once but under ten times. The V call is TRBV10-3, the J call TRBJ2-3; D unresolved. The germline gives CDR1 ENHRY, CDR2 SYGVKD. This CDR3 has 13 amino acids. With 0 bases removed from V and 2 bases from J, the gap between germline ends came to 3 bases. This chain's CDR3 is CAISESTTDTQYF. In DNA, the CDR3 is TGTGCCATCAGTGAGTCGACCACAGATACGCAGTATTTT.

The chain has TRBV5-8 and TRBJ1-1; D is unclear. The ends were cut back, 0 bases at V and 10 bases at J, with 10 bases in the middle. Germline V gene lookup returns CDR1 SGHTS and CDR2 YDEGEE. This CDR3 comprises 12 residues. The CDR3 spells CASSLEAARAFF. The CDR3 DNA is TGTGCCAGCAGCTTGGAGGCGGCCCGAGCTTTCTTT.

This clonotype has more than one count but fewer than ten. This chain links TRBV14 with TRBJ2-7; the D gene is possibly TRBD2 (6 bases). CDR3 length equals 15 residues. Germline V lookup: CDR1 SGHDN, CDR2 FVKESK. Between the trimmed V and J ends, which lost 0 bases and 4 bases, there was a span of 13 bases. CDR3 DNA sequence: TGTGCCAGCAGCCAAGATCGGGGGAGGATGTACGAGCAGTACTTC. It translates to CASSQDRGRMYEQYF.

This clonotype was counted at least ten times. J is TRBJ2-5 and V is TRBV7-2, with 7 bases aligning to TRBD2. CDR1 is SGHTA, CDR2 FQGNSA, per germline. V shed 4 bases and J 5 bases; nucleotides not matched to a gene: 4. The CDR3 length is 13 residues. The CDR3 protein is CASSWGGPETQYF. CDR3 DNA: TGTGCCAGCAGCTGGGGAGGGCCCGAGACCCAGTACTTC.

For this clonotype: At one end the junction does not follow the germline gene, possibly because of a read error. The chain joins TRBV4-2 to TRBJ2-5; no clear D. Germline CDR1 is LGHNA and CDR2 is YNFKEQ. This CDR3 spans 14 amino acids. CDR3 in amino acids: CASSQDHTRENQYF. Here the CDR3 DNA reads TGTGCCAGCAGCCAAGATCACACGAGAGAGAACCAGTACTTC.

The rearrangement joins TRBV4-3 to TRBJ2-3; a possible D gene is TRBD2 (5 bases). Trimming removed 0 bases at V and 6 bases at J, with 10 bases between. The germline V gene encodes CDR1 LGHNA and CDR2 YSLEER. This CDR3 spans 14 amino acids. The CDR3 loop is CASSQEKLVDTQYF. In nucleotides, the CDR3 is TGCGCCAGCAGCCAAGAGAAACTAGTTGATACGCAGTATTTT.

The V call is TRBV6-5, the J call TRBJ2-2, with 7 bases identical to TRBD2. The junction had 7 bases not matched to a gene; V was cut back by 0 bases and J by 6 bases. CDR1 is MNHEY, CDR2 SVGAGI, per germline. The CDR3 runs to 16 residues. The CDR3 nucleotides are TGTGCCAGCAGTTACTCGGGTGGGACTATAGCCGGGGAGCTGTTTTTT. This gives the protein CASSYSGGTIAGELFF.

The chain recombines TRBV10-3 with TRBJ2-1; D may be TRBD2 (5 bases). Trimming left V 3 bases short and J 4 bases short, with 10 bases between. CDR3 length: 14 residues. From germline, CDR1 is ENHRY and CDR2 SYGVKD. CDR3 region: CAISDFEGYNEQFF. CDR3 coding DNA: TGTGCCATCAGTGATTTTGAGGGTTACAATGAGCAGTTCTTC.

This clonotype was recorded many times. The rearrangement links TRBV3-1 to TRBJ1-3; D not certain. There are 12 residues in the CDR3. The germline V gene has CDR1 LGHDT and CDR2 YNNKEL (reference sequence). Trimming cost V 4 bases and J 10 bases, with 11 bases left between them. The CDR3 DNA reads as TGTGCCAGCAGCCTGGGCGGATCAACCATATATTTT. Encoded protein: CASSLGGSTIYF. The variable domain in full, with the rest retrieved from reference TRBV3-1 and TRBJ1-3, is DTAVSQTPKYLVTQMGNDKSIKCEQNLGHDTMYWYKQDSKKFLKIMFSYNNKELIINETVPNRFSPKSPDKAHLNLHINSLELGDSAVYFCASSLGGSTIYFGEGSWLTVV.

This clonotype was seen a few times. The chain carries TRBV28 and TRBJ2-7, with 10 bases that match TRBD1. Germline V gives CDR1 MDHEN, CDR2 SYDVKM. There are 13 residues in the CDR3. The J segment lost 1 base and the V segment lost 10 bases, leaving 4 bases of the junction unmatched. The CDR3 bases are TGTGCCACCGGGGGACAGGGGTCCTACGAGCAGTACTTC. Its translation is CATGGQGSYEQYF.

This chain uses TRBV6-2 or TRBV6-3 with TRBJ1-1; 8 nucleotides align to TRBD1. The CDR3 runs 13 residues. Germline V gives CDR1 MNHEY, CDR2 SVGEGT. V trimming: 4 bases; J trimming: 4 bases; junction bases outside the gene matches: 2. The CDR3 DNA reads as TGTGCCAGCAGTTTCACAGGGGGCACTGAAGCTTTCTTT. Translating gives CASSFTGGTEAFF.